This TCR beta chain was sequenced during a study of long-term antiretroviral therapy in people with HIV. Findings and limits, study-wide: CDR3 lengths in HIV samples spanned a narrower range than controls.

Assay version v3.0 of immunoSEQ was used, and it was run at survey level. TCRdb's table, derived via immunoSEQ multiplex PCR, lists solely in-frame clones and lacks some. This sample has over 40,000 clones, with less than 95% found just once. On this clone: Antigen unknown.

V dropped 4 bases and J dropped 2; count of bases not matched to a gene: 2. The CDR3 loop spans 15 amino acids. Germline V CDR1 and CDR2: SNHLY, FYNNEI. The starting material was unsorted PBMCs, obtained roughly 9.4 years after starting antiretroviral therapy. This clonotype was obtained from a man between 25 and 39 years old with HIV. The rearrangement links TRBV2 to TRBJ2-1, with 10 bases that match TRBD2. For the CDR3, the DNA is TGTGCCAGCAGTGTCAGCGGGGGGGCCTACAATGAGCAGTTCTTC. This codes for CASSVSGGAYNEQFF.